These 6 T cell receptor beta chains were all obtained from the same sample, sequenced in a study of regulatory T cells in long-lasting Graves disease. Researchers made TCR beta libraries by using iRepertoire HTBI primers and running Arm-PCR on CDR3 regions. TCRdb reprocessed the multiplex PCR reads via MiXCR and lists one record per CDR3 protein. There are roughly 400,000 distinct CDR3 sequences in the sample; around 23% occur only once, and 14% lies in the top ten. This sample's time point: persistent/refractory GD, antithyroid drugs over 5 years with positive TRAb. RNA isolated from PBMCs was used to make the TCR library. The sample was peripheral blood mononuclear cells (PBMCs), taken when the disease was refractory, from a patient treated with antithyroid drugs. The receptors come from a female donor with Graves disease.

This clonotype turned up a few times. V and J are TRBV9 and TRBJ2-2; 11 bases fit TRBD1. CDR1 SGDLS and CDR2 YYNGEE come from the germline V gene. The CDR3 length is 15 residues. The J segment lost 5 bases and the V segment lost 2 bases, leaving 2 bases of the junction unmatched. DNA for the CDR3: TGTGCCAGCAGCGTCGGACAGGGGGCAACCGGGGAGCTGTTTTTT. This gives the protein CASSVGQGATGELFF.

This clonotype has more than one count but fewer than ten. The V call is TRBV15, the J call TRBJ1-1, with TRBD1 identical over 7 bases. The CDR3 is 17 residues long. V lost 0 bases and J lost 2; bases outside the gene matches: 9. Looked up from germline, CDR1 is LNHNV and CDR2 is YYDKDF (reference sequence). CDR3 coding DNA: TGTGCCACCAGCAGAGATCCAGGACAGGCCGGAAACACTGAAGCTTTCTTT. It encodes CATSRDPGQAGNTEAFF.

The V and J genes are TRBV9 and TRBJ1-6; tentatively, D is TRBD1 (6 bases). This CDR3 is 16 amino acids long. Between the trimmed V and J ends, which lost 4 bases and 1 base, there was a span of 12 bases. Germline V gives CDR1 SGDLS, CDR2 YYNGEE. CDR3 DNA sequence: TGTGCCAGCAGCCTAGAGGGGGGGTCCTATAATTCACCCCTCCACTTT. It yields the protein CASSLEGGSYNSPLHF.

The sample holds many counts of this clonotype. The chain links TRBV28 to TRBJ2-7; D is unclear. Germline CDR1 and CDR2: MDHEN and SYDVKM. This CDR3 contains 16 residues. Trimming took off 8 bases at V and 4 bases at J, with 24 bases between the two ends. The CDR3 here is CASSSRFGQREYEQYF. The CDR3 nucleotides read TGTGCCAGCTCCTCCCGGTTCGGGCAGAGAGAGTACGAGCAGTACTTC.

There are many counts of this clonotype. The gene calls are TRBV6-1 and TRBJ2-2, with D unresolved. In germline, CDR1 is MNHNS, CDR2 SASEGT. CDR3 length: 14 residues. The V end was cut by 9 bases, the J end by 3 bases, with 14 bases between. This CDR3 is CASQKAVYTGELFF. The CDR3 DNA follows: TGTGCCAGTCAAAAGGCGGTGTACACCGGGGAGCTGTTTTTT.

About this clonotype itself: This may arise from a read error, as a much more abundant clone is one base away. The CDR3 nucleotides read TGTGCCAGCAGCCGACAGGACCCCTACGAGCGGTACTTC. This encodes CASSRQDPYERYF. The chain joins TRBV28 to TRBJ2-7; D is perhaps TRBD1 (6 bases). The CDR3 loop spans 13 amino acids. The germline gives CDR1 MDHEN, CDR2 SYDVKM.